The 30 T cell receptor beta chains listed next were all sequenced from one sample in a study of early T cells in non-severe SARS-CoV-2 infection. TCRdb fed the 5' RACE reads into MiXCR, producing one record per CDR3 protein. The sample includes tens of thousands of distinct CDR3 sequences, less than 8% of them seen just once. Sequencing was performed on whole blood. Receptors originate from an adult who was a healthcare worker with PCR-confirmed SARS-CoV-2 infection or an uninfected control (not recorded which).

This clonotype was counted many times. This chain connects TRBV7-6 to TRBJ1-1; TRBD1 matches at 7 bases. Germline lookup yields CDR1 SGHVS and CDR2 FNYEAQ. CDR3 size: 15 residues. V dropped 4 bases and J dropped 1; count of bases not matched to a gene: 6. The CDR3 coding sequence is TGTGCCAGCAGCTCCCAGGACAGGCAGAACACTGAAGCTTTCTTT. Protein sequence: CASSSQDRQNTEAFF.

This clonotype was observed a handful of times. The V gene is TRBV20-1, the J gene TRBJ2-3; D is possibly TRBD2 (7 bases). Per the germline V gene, CDR1 is DFQATT and CDR2 is SNEGSKA (reference sequence). CDR3 size: 14 residues. Trimming removed 1 base from V and 2 bases from J, with 10 bases in between. The CDR3 sequence is CSARVGGLTDTQYF. As DNA, the CDR3 is TGCAGTGCTAGAGTGGGGGGGCTCACAGATACGCAGTATTTT.

This clonotype was detected only a few times. This chain uses TRBV29-1 with TRBJ2-7, with TRBD2 matching 8 bases. J was trimmed by 3 bases and V by 7 bases; bases with no gene match: 5. Per germline, CDR1 SQVTM and CDR2 ANQGSEA. There are 12 residues in the CDR3. CDR3: CSARTSHYEQYF. The CDR3 DNA sequence: TGCAGCGCTCGGACTAGCCACTACGAGCAGTACTTC.

This clonotype was recorded many times. The CDR3 reads CASSPRGPRNTEAFF. The CDR3 bases are TGTGCCAGCTCACCCCGCGGACCCAGGAACACTGAAGCTTTCTTT. The chain joins TRBV18 to TRBJ1-1; D unclear. CDR3 length: 15 residues. V was pared by 3 bases and J by 1 base, with 12 bases between. Germline lookup yields CDR1 KGHSH and CDR2 LQKENI.

This clonotype was seen at least ten times. The rearrangement joins TRBV7-6 to TRBJ2-2, with a tentative D call TRBD1 (5 bases). V was clipped by 5 bases and J by 3 bases, with 13 bases between them. Germline CDR1 and CDR2: SGHVS and FNYEAQ. The CDR3 covers 15 residues. The CDR3 region is CASSRAGHHTGELFF. The CDR3 nucleotides are TGTGCCAGCAGCCGGGCCGGACACCACACCGGGGAGCTGTTTTTT. Supplemented by reference TRBV7-6 and TRBJ2-2, the full variable domain reads GAGVSQSPRYKVTKRGQDVALRCDPISGHVSLYWYRQALGQGPEFLTYFNYEAQQDKSGLPNDRFSAERPEGSISTLTIQRTEQRDSAMYRCASSRAGHHTGELFFGEGSRLTVL.

The CDR3 DNA follows: TGTGCCATCAGTGAGAGAGGAGGGGCAGGGGACACTGAAGCTTTCTTT. Protein product: CAISERGGAGDTEAFF. V usage is TRBV10-3 and J usage is TRBJ1-1, with a weak D call TRBD1 (6 bases). This CDR3 comprises 16 residues. Germline CDR1 reads ENHRY; CDR2 reads SYGVKD. Trimming stripped 2 bases from V and 3 bases from J, with 16 bases between.

At least ten counts were recorded for this clonotype. The chain employs TRBV15 and TRBJ1-6, with D perhaps TRBD1 (5 bases). Germline CDR1 LNHNV, CDR2 YYDKDF (reference sequence). The CDR3 covers 15 residues. The ends were cut back, 3 bases at V and 8 bases at J, with 14 bases in the middle. Here the CDR3 DNA reads TGTGCCACCAGCAGGCAGGACAAGGTCTATTCACCCCTCCACTTT. Amino acids: CATSRQDKVYSPLHF.

The chain has TRBV7-2 and TRBJ2-3; no firm D call. This CDR3 comprises 15 residues. V lost 5 bases and J lost 3, with 15 bases in between. Germline lookup yields CDR1 SGHTA and CDR2 FQGNSA. CDR3 region: CASSQPGQITDTQYF. The CDR3 DNA is TGTGCCAGCAGCCAGCCGGGTCAAATAACAGATACGCAGTATTTT. Supplemented by reference TRBV7-2 and TRBJ2-3, the full variable domain reads GAGVSQSPSNKVTEKGKDVELRCDPISGHTALYWYRQSLGQGLEFLIYFQGNSAPDKSGLPSDRFSAERTGGSVSTLTIQRTQQEDSAVYLCASSQPGQITDTQYFGPGTRLTVL.

This clonotype was seen a few times. J is TRBJ2-7 and V is TRBV6-6, with a possible D match to TRBD1 (6 bases). This CDR3 spans 13 amino acids. The ends were cut back, 5 bases at V and 2 bases at J, with 10 bases in the middle. The germline V gene has CDR1 MNHNY and CDR2 SVGAGI (reference sequence). DNA of the CDR3: TGTGCCAGCAGTCGACAGGAGACCTACGAGCAGTACTTC. This gives the protein CASSRQETYEQYF.

This clonotype was counted many times. The gene calls are TRBV28 and TRBJ1-2, with D maybe TRBD1 (6 bases). This CDR3 is built from 15 residues. V was clipped by 5 bases and J by 3 bases, with 16 bases between them. Germline V gene data show CDR1 as MDHEN and CDR2 as SYDVKM. CDR3 protein: CASSVGGPLHYGYTF. CDR3 bases: TGTGCCAGCAGTGTCGGGGGCCCCCTTCACTATGGCTACACCTTC.

This clonotype is categorized as medium-sized. V is TRBV27 and J is TRBJ2-1; D possibly uses TRBD1 or TRBD2 (5 bases each). Germline V CDR1 and CDR2: MNHEY, SMNVEV (reference sequence). The V end lost 2 bases, the J end lost 0 bases, and 14 bases lay between the germline ends. The CDR3 totals 17 residues. CDR3 nucleotide sequence: TGTGCCAGCAGTTTAAATTGGGACGGCGCCTCCTACAATGAGCAGTTCTTC. Encoded protein: CASSLNWDGASYNEQFF.

This clonotype has ten or more counts. The chain joins TRBV6-5 to TRBJ1-1; D ambiguous. With 4 bases removed from V and 0 bases from J, the gap between germline ends came to 12 bases. Germline assignment: CDR1 MNHEY and CDR2 SVGAGI. This CDR3 comprises 15 residues. CDR3 nucleotide sequence: TGTGCCAGCAGTTCGCCCAATCCCATGAACACTGAAGCTTTCTTT. Translation: CASSSPNPMNTEAFF.

This clonotype was observed a few times. This rearrangement joins TRBV30 to TRBJ1-1; no clear D gene. The length of the CDR3 is 12 residues. V gave up 0 bases and J gave up 0 bases, with 2 bases separating them. CDR1 is GTSNPN and CDR2 is SVGIG in the germline V gene (reference sequence). For the CDR3, the DNA is TGTGCCTGGAGTGTACTGAACACTGAAGCTTTCTTT. It encodes CAWSVLNTEAFF.

This clonotype was counted between two and nine times. The chain uses TRBV2 and TRBJ1-5; D possibly corresponds to TRBD1 (5 bases). Germline values: CDR1 SNHLY, CDR2 FYNNEI. This CDR3 has 14 amino acids. V was shortened by 6 bases and J by 5 bases, with 14 bases between the two germline ends. CDR3 DNA: TGTGCCAGCAGGGAAAGGGGCTTTGATCAGCCCCAGCATTTT. Translation: CASRERGFDQPQHF.

This clonotype was counted many times. The rearrangement links TRBV6-2 or TRBV6-3 to TRBJ2-7, with no clear D. CDR1 and CDR2 from the germline V gene are MNHEY and SVGEGT. CDR3 length equals 11 residues. Trimming left V 2 bases short and J 5 bases short, with 4 bases between. CDR3 protein: CASSYLDEQYF. CDR3 nucleotide sequence: TGTGCCAGCAGTTACCTCGACGAGCAGTACTTC.

The table lists this clonotype with a few counts. This chain uses TRBV7-2 with TRBJ1-5; possible D gene TRBD1, 6 bases. Germline CDR1 and CDR2: SGHTA and FQGNSA. The ends were cut back, 1 base at V and 0 bases at J, with 10 bases in the middle. The CDR3 is 16 residues long. The chain's CDR3 is CASSLERTASNQPQHF. CDR3 nucleotides: TGTGCCAGCAGCTTAGAGAGGACAGCTAGCAATCAGCCCCAGCATTTT.

This clonotype has a handful of counts. This chain links TRBV5-5 with TRBJ1-5; TRBD1 is a possible D gene (5 bases). CDR1 and CDR2 from the germline V gene are SGHKS and YYEKEE (reference sequence). CDR3 length: 14 residues. The germline V and J ends were trimmed by 4 bases and 3 bases, with 11 bases remaining between them. DNA of the CDR3: TGTGCCAGCAGCACGGGACCGATCAATCAGCCCCAGCATTTT. Translation gives CASSTGPINQPQHF.

The table lists this clonotype with many counts. V and J are TRBV5-6 and TRBJ1-2; 9 bases agree with TRBD1. The CDR3 has 15 amino acids. The V gene end was trimmed by 0 bases and the J gene end by 0 bases; junction bases not matched to a gene: 0. CDR1 is SGHDT, CDR2 YYEEEE, per germline. The DNA for the CDR3 is TGTGCCAGCAGCTTGGGGACAGGGGCTAACTATGGCTACACCTTC. As protein: CASSLGTGANYGYTF.

This clonotype has a count of ten or more. V is TRBV7-8 and J is TRBJ2-7; D gene ambiguous. CDR3 length: 16 amino acids. The V end was cut by 5 bases, the J end by 4 bases, with 21 bases between. Germline CDR1 is SGHVS and CDR2 is FQNEAQ. CDR3 nucleotides: TGTGCCAGCAGCCCCTCGATGGGGTCCTGGGAATACGAGCAGTACTTC. Its protein product is CASSPSMGSWEYEQYF.

Ten or more counts support this clonotype. J is TRBJ2-5 and V is TRBV7-8; TRBD1 aligns across 7 bases. The V segment lost 5 bases and the J segment 1 base; nucleotides outside the gene matches: 7. The CDR3 has 15 residues. Germline CDR1 and CDR2: SGHVS and FQNEAQ. The DNA for the CDR3 is TGTGCCAGCAGCGACGACGGGACAGCCCAAGAGACCCAGTACTTC. Amino acids: CASSDDGTAQETQYF.

This sequence joins TRBV12-3 or TRBV12-4 and TRBJ2-1; TRBD1 might be the D (6 bases). The CDR3 has 11 amino acids. V was trimmed by 4 bases and J by 12 bases, leaving 10 bases between them. Written as DNA, the CDR3 is TGTGCCAGCAGTTCCAGGGGAACGCAGTTCTTC. Translating it yields CASSSRGTQFF.

This clonotype showed up many times. The rearrangement links TRBV20-1 to TRBJ2-5, with TRBD1 identical over 7 bases. The J segment lost 2 bases and the V segment lost 4 bases, leaving 4 bases of the junction unmatched. The CDR3 is 13 residues long. Germline lookup yields CDR1 DFQATT and CDR2 SNEGSKA (reference sequence). CDR3 DNA: TGCAGTGCTAAGTTGACAGGGCAAGAGACCCAGTACTTC. It codes for CSAKLTGQETQYF.

This clonotype was observed a few times. The genes are TRBV7-8 and TRBJ1-2, with 7 bases fitting TRBD1. V shed 6 bases and J 8 bases; nucleotides not matched to a gene: 15. CDR1 and CDR2 from the germline V gene are SGHVS and FQNEAQ. The CDR3 is 15 amino acids. The CDR3 region is CASSERDRHPRGYTF. The CDR3 coding sequence is TGTGCCAGCAGTGAAAGGGACAGACATCCTCGGGGCTACACCTTC.

In its sample, this clonotype was seen many times. The rearrangement uses TRBV2 and TRBJ2-3; D is possibly TRBD1 (5 bases). CDR3 length: 15 amino acids. Per germline, CDR1 SNHLY and CDR2 FYNNEI. Trimming shortened V by 4 bases and J by 0 bases, and 11 bases separated the two germline ends. CDR3 nucleotides: TGTGCCAGCAGTGGACAGCTCTTTAGCACAGATACGCAGTATTTT. Translated, it gives CASSGQLFSTDTQYF. The full variable domain, rest sourced from reference TRBV2 and TRBJ2-3, is EPEVTQTPSHQVTQMGQEVILRCVPISNHLYFYWYRQILGQKVEFLVSFYNNEISEKSEIFDDQFSVERPDGSNFTLKIRSTKLEDSAMYFCASSGQLFSTDTQYFGPGTRLTVL.

This clonotype was picked up a small number of times. The V gene is TRBV7-9, the J gene TRBJ2-1; 9 bases are shared with TRBD2. Germline V lookup: CDR1 SEHNR, CDR2 FQNEAQ (reference sequence). The CDR3 loop spans 16 amino acids. Trimming cost V 4 bases and J 2 bases; bases outside gene matches: 6. The CDR3 DNA is TGTGCCAGCAGCTCGTCTGGCGGGGGGGCCTACAATGAGCAGTTCTTC. It is translated as CASSSSGGGAYNEQFF.

The chain employs TRBV2 and TRBJ2-7; D possibly matches TRBD1 or TRBD2 (5 bases each). Germline V gene sequence: CDR1 SNHLY, CDR2 FYNNEI. The CDR3 is made up of 12 amino acids. Trimming removed 6 bases at V and 6 bases at J, with 12 bases between. CDR3 sequence reads: CASRLQGAEQYF. The CDR3 DNA sequence: TGTGCCAGCAGACTTCAGGGAGCCGAGCAGTACTTC.

In its sample, this clonotype was seen many times. The J gene is TRBJ2-5, the V gene TRBV20-1; the D is unclear. V lost 3 bases and J 2 bases, leaving 7 bases between the germline ends. Germline V CDR1 and CDR2: DFQATT, SNEGSKA (reference sequence). There are 12 residues in the CDR3. CDR3: CSASIGQETQYF. The CDR3 nucleotides read TGCAGTGCTAGTATCGGGCAAGAGACCCAGTACTTC.

This sequence joins TRBV7-2 and TRBJ2-7; 8 bases fit TRBD1. The CDR3 runs 14 residues. Germline trimming cut 2 bases from V and 2 bases from J; bases unmatched to any gene: 2. Germline V gene lookup returns CDR1 SGHTA and CDR2 FQGNSA. CDR3 residues: CASSLQTGAYEQYF. Here the CDR3 DNA reads TGTGCCAGCAGCTTACAGACAGGGGCCTACGAGCAGTACTTC. Drawing the rest from reference TRBV7-2 and TRBJ2-7, the complete variable domain is GAGVSQSPSNKVTEKGKDVELRCDPISGHTALYWYRQSLGQGLEFLIYFQGNSAPDKSGLPSDRFSAERTGGSVSTLTIQRTQQEDSAVYLCASSLQTGAYEQYFGPGTRLTVT.

The rearrangement links TRBV7-9 to TRBJ2-7; 8 bases agree with TRBD1. Germline V CDR1 and CDR2: SEHNR, FQNEAQ (reference sequence). The V segment lost 4 bases and the J segment 5 bases; nucleotides outside the gene matches: 7. The CDR3 runs to 14 residues. The CDR3 nucleotides are TGTGCCAGCAGCTCGCCACAACAGGGGGACGAGCAGTACTTC. This gives the protein CASSSPQQGDEQYF.

V and J are TRBV7-2 and TRBJ2-7; the match to TRBD2 covers 8 bases. The germline V gene has CDR1 SGHTA and CDR2 FQGNSA. CDR3 length: 15 residues. J gave up 4 bases and V 1 base, and 6 bases lay outside the gene matches. The CDR3: CASSLERGPTYEQYF. DNA of the CDR3: TGTGCCAGCAGCTTAGAGCGGGGGCCGACTTACGAGCAGTACTTC.